The clone carrying this TCR beta chain was seen only a few times. As yet, its antigen is unknown. Other DNA sequences of this sample code for an identical CDR3. The record originates from a study of brain T cells in children with intractable seizures. The method was immunoSEQ multiplex PCR; TCRdb's version includes in-frame clones alone and lacks a portion of them. Among hundreds of thousands of clones listed, over 85% were seen once. Stated time point: blood from clinic visit 5 months post-surgery; TSC patient then seizure free. Notes on the study in general: Patients' HCMV serostatus was unknown; virus specificity rests on CDR3 similarity alone.

The V gene lost 1 base and the J gene lost 1 base, with 2 bases spanning the gap. Germline V lookup: CDR1 LGHDT, CDR2 YNNKEL (reference sequence). The CDR3 spans 13 residues. The J gene is TRBJ1-3, the V gene TRBV3-1 (or the pseudogene TRBV3-2); D not resolved. Sequenced here: peripheral blood, sampled less than 6 months after surgery. The sequence was obtained from a boy in the first two years of life with tuberous sclerosis and intractable seizures. The CDR3 coding sequence is TGTGCCAGCAGCCAAGCATCTGGAAACACCATATATTTT. Translated, it gives CASSQASGNTIYF.